The next 7 T cell receptor beta chains were all read from a single sample in a study of CD8+ T cells in alopecia areata. Treatment described: oral pan-JAK inhibitor, 5-10 mg twice daily. Sequencing used cDNA as its template, made by extracting RNA and reverse transcribing it. Assay used: immunoSEQ multiplex PCR; TCRdb lists only in-frame clones, some missing. The profile shows around 200,000 clones, roughly three fifths of them singletons. The sample here was CD4+ T cells sorted from blood, taken at week 4, from a patient treated with tofacitinib. Receptor source: a human donor with alopecia areata.

The table lists this clone with a count of one. CDR3 DNA sequence: TGTGCCAGCAGCGTAGGGATCGCCAGGGGAAGCGGCTACACCTTC. This gives the protein CASSVGIARGSGYTF. J is TRBJ1-2 and V is TRBV5-5; maybe TRBD1 (6 bases). The V end was cut by 4 bases, the J end by 8 bases, with 21 bases between. CDR1 is SGHKS and CDR2 is YYEKEE in the germline V gene (reference sequence). The CDR3 is made up of 15 amino acids.

The rearrangement joins TRBV29-1 to TRBJ2-6, with TRBD1 as a possible D gene (5 bases). The germline gives CDR1 SQVTM, CDR2 ANQGSEA. The length of the CDR3 is 16 residues. Trimming pared 3 bases from V and 0 bases from J, leaving 12 bases between. The CDR3: CSVDDSNHSGANVLTF. The DNA for the CDR3 is TGCAGCGTTGACGACAGTAACCACTCTGGGGCCAACGTCCTGACTTTC. Variable domain in full (rest from reference TRBV29-1 and TRBJ2-6): SAVISQKPSRDICQRGTSLTIQCQVDSQVTMMFWYRQQPGQSLTLIATANQGSEATYESGFVIDKFPISRPNLTFSTLTVSNMSPEDSSIYLCSVDDSNHSGANVLTFGAGSRLTVL.

V is TRBV29-1 and J is TRBJ1-2; no reliable D call. This CDR3 contains 12 residues. Per the germline V gene, CDR1 is SQVTM and CDR2 is ANQGSEA. Trimming stripped 1 base from V and 8 bases from J, with 11 bases between. The CDR3 loop is CSVEVGARGYTF. CDR3 nucleotide sequence: TGCAGCGTTGAAGTAGGCGCTAGAGGCTACACCTTC.

This chain links TRBV9 with TRBJ1-2, with unresolved D. The CDR3 extends over 14 amino acids. Germline CDR1 and CDR2: SGDLS and YYNGEE. The ends were cut back, 0 bases at V and 0 bases at J, with 6 bases in the middle. CDR3 sequence (DNA): TGTGCCAGCAGCGTAGGGGCAGCTAACTATGGCTACACCTTC. This sequence encodes CASSVGAANYGYTF.

V usage is TRBV5-1 and J usage is TRBJ1-2; a weak D match, TRBD1 (5 bases). Trimming cost V 1 base and J 2 bases, with 9 bases left between them. The CDR3 runs to 14 residues. CDR1 SGHRS and CDR2 YFSETQ come from the germline V gene. The CDR3 is CASSLSGGNYGYTF. The CDR3 DNA reads as TGCGCCAGCAGCTTGTCTGGGGGAAACTATGGCTACACCTTC.

The chain joins TRBV6-5 to TRBJ2-7; the D call may be TRBD1 or TRBD2 (6 bases each). The CDR3 extends over 15 amino acids. Deletions cut 3 bases from V and 4 bases from J, with 16 bases between. Germline V gene lookup returns CDR1 MNHEY and CDR2 SVGAGI. The CDR3 nucleotides are TGTGCCAGCAGTTATGCCCGGGGGCGGGTTTACGAGCAGTACTTC. Protein product: CASSYARGRVYEQYF.

The rearrangement links TRBV2 to TRBJ2-1, with TRBD2 matching over 9 bases. Unmatched junction bases numbered 4, after V lost 8 bases and J lost 5 bases. CDR1 and CDR2 (germline): SNHLY, FYNNEI. The CDR3 is made up of 13 amino acids. Written as DNA, the CDR3 is TGTGCCAGCGGACCTAGCGGGAACAATGAGCAGTTCTTC. Encoded protein: CASGPSGNNEQFF.